This T cell receptor (beta chain) stems from a study of shared clonotypes between healthy human individuals. The method was immunoSEQ multiplex PCR; TCRdb's version includes in-frame clones alone and lacks a portion of them. The sample has about 820,000 clones; 80% to 95% are singletons. CD45RO-negative CD8 cells positively selected for CCR7 made up the naive population, which excluded terminally differentiated effector memory CD45RA+ cells. Germline V CDR1 and CDR2: MNHEY, SVGAGI. The CDR3 runs 16 residues. Losses at the gene ends were 2 bases for V and 1 base for J; bases not matched to a gene: 8. The clonotype comes from a man younger than 40 in good health. Material: naive CD8+ T cells sorted from blood. The chain joins TRBV6-5 to TRBJ2-7; TRBD1 matches 7 bases. CDR3: CASSYEPTGQSYEQYF. In nucleotides, the CDR3 is TGTGCCAGCAGTTACGAACCCACGGGACAGTCCTACGAGCAGTACTTC.